Listed below are T cell receptor beta chains from one sample, sequenced in a study of shared clonotypes between healthy human individuals. Data came from immunoSEQ multiplex PCR; TCRdb stores just in-frame clones and leaves some out. The sample records about 1 million clones, roughly 75% being singletons. Specimen: memory CD4+ T cells sorted from blood. The receptors were gathered from a man aged 18 to 29 in good health. Both conserved end residues are part of each CDR3. Each record gives: J gene, V gene, clone size, D gene, CDR3 DNA, CDR3 protein. The D gene is left open where the match is weak. Clone size appears in some rows only: once, few, many, or a class for an expanded clone.

TRBJ2-1 TRBV14 . TRBD2 TGTGCCAGCAGCCAAAGGACTAGCGCAACCTACAATGAGCAGTTCTTC CASSQRTSATYNEQFF
TRBJ2-5 TRBV5-1 once . TGCGCCAGCAGCCTAATAACGGTTGAGACCCAGTACTTC CASSLITVETQYF
TRBJ1-3 TRBV18 once TRBD1 TGTGCCAGCTCACAAGGACAGGGGTCTGGAAACACCATATATTTT CASSQGQGSGNTIYF
TRBJ2-1 TRBV4-1 . TRBD1 TGCGCCAGCAGCCAAGGAGGGGGGACAGGGTCCTACAATGAGCAGTTCTTC CASSQGGGTGSYNEQFF
TRBJ2-3 TRBV15 . TRBD1 TGTGCCACCAGCAGGGGAGGACAGGGATATTCGTCAGATACGCAGTATTTT CATSRGGQGYSSDTQYF
TRBJ2-3 TRBV7-7 few . TGTGCTAGCAGCTTAGAGTCACAAGGGACGCAGTATTTT CASSLESQGTQYF
TRBJ2-1 TRBV7-9 . . TGTGCCAGCAGCCTACTTGGCCCGAGCTCCTACAATGAGCAGTTCTTC CASSLLGPSSYNEQFF
TRBJ1-6 TRBV6-4 . TRBD1 TGTGCCAGCAGTGAGCAGGGGGCGCGTTCACCCCTCCACTTT CASSEQGARSPLHF
TRBJ2-3 TRBV7-7 . TRBD1 TGTGCTAGCAGTCGACAGGGAGTCACAGATACGCAGTATTTT CASSRQGVTDTQYF
TRBJ2-1 TRBV4-1 . . TGCGCCAGCAGCCTAGGGGACCCGCGGGATGAGCAGTTCTTC CASSLGDPRDEQFF
TRBJ2-2 TRBV5-1 . . TGCGCCAGCAGCTTGGAAGCGCGAGGTATCCCCGGGGAGCTGTTTTTT CASSLEARGIPGELFF
TRBJ2-5 TRBV9 . TRBD2 TGTGCCAGCAGTGCGGGGGGTAAGGAAGAGACCCAGTACTTC CASSAGGKEETQYF
TRBJ1-5 TRBV6-6 . TRBD1 TGTGCCAGCAGCCGGGACAGGAGCGCGTGGCCCCAGCATTTT CASSRDRSAWPQHF
TRBJ2-2 TRBV30 . TRBD1 TGTGCCTGGAGGAAGGGACAGGGGAACACCGGGGAGCTGTTTTTT CAWRKGQGNTGELFF
TRBJ1-5 TRBV5-6 . . TGTGCCAGCAGCTGGGGCTATGGGCAGAGCAATCAGCCCCAGCATTTT CASSWGYGQSNQPQHF
TRBJ2-5 TRBV5-1 . . TGCGCCAGCGGATACCGAGGCAGACAAGAGACCCAGTACTTC CASGYRGRQETQYF
TRBJ1-2 TRBV6-6 . TRBD1 TGTGCCAGCAGTTATTTGGACAGGGCAAATGGCTACACCTTC CASSYLDRANGYTF
TRBJ1-5 TRBV19 . . TGTGCCAGTAAGACAGTTTATAGCAATCAGCCCCAGCATTTT CASKTVYSNQPQHF
TRBJ2-2 TRBV2 . TRBD1 TGTGCCTGCTCACGAGGGGACAGGGTAACCGGGGAGCTGTTTTTT CACSRGDRVTGELFF
TRBJ2-4 TRBV28 few . TGTGCCAGCAGAACCTTAGGGTTTGGCAAAAACATTCAGTACTTC CASRTLGFGKNIQYF
TRBJ2-7 TRBV6-5 . . TGTGCCAGCAGTCCTCCCAGGGGCGAGCAGTACTTC CASSPPRGEQYF
TRBJ2-1 TRBV7-8 . . TGTGCCAGCAGCTCCCAACTCGTAGGTTCGTTCAATGAGCAGTTCTTC CASSSQLVGSFNEQFF
TRBJ2-3 TRBV5-5 . . TGTGCCAGCAAGGGGATCCTAGCCGAACCCGCAGATACGCAGTATTTT CASKGILAEPADTQYF
TRBJ2-1 TRBV7-2 . TRBD1 TGTGCCAGCAGCGGTGGCGCAGGGGGCCCCTACAATGAGCAGTTCTTC CASSGGAGGPYNEQFF
TRBJ2-1 TRBV7-2 . . TGTGCCAGCAGCTTAGTTGGCCTAGGCTCCTACAATGAGCAGTTCTTC CASSLVGLGSYNEQFF
TRBJ2-1 TRBV7-2 . . TGTGCCAGCAGCCTGGGGATGGGCAGCCCGGTCTTC CASSLGMGSPVF
TRBJ1-2 TRBV15 . . TGTGCCACCAGCAGCCGTCAGGGCTATGGCTACACCTTC CATSSRQGYGYTF
TRBJ2-1 TRBV7-3 many TRBD2 TGTGCCAGCAGCCTCTTAGCGGGGGGGTACAATGAGCAGTTCTTC CASSLLAGGYNEQFF
TRBJ1-1 TRBV6-6 many TRBD1 TGTGCCAGCAGTCCGAGGGACAGGGTCTCTCCTTTCTTT CASSPRDRVSPFF
TRBJ2-5 TRBV5-1 . TRBD2 TGCGCCAGCAGGGGGGCTAGCGGGTTATCAGGACCCCAGTACTTC CASRGASGLSGPQYF
TRBJ2-7 TRBV6-4 . . TGTGCCAGCAGTGTACAGGGGGGGGTAGACGAGCAGTACTTC CASSVQGGVDEQYF
TRBJ1-3 TRBV6-6 many TRBD1 TGTGCCAGCAGCCGGGACAGCTCTGGAAACACCATATATTTT CASSRDSSGNTIYF
TRBJ2-1 TRBV4-3 few TRBD2 TGCGCCAGCAGCCGATCCGCGAGCGGGAGGGCCGTCAATGAGCAGTTCTTC CASSRSASGRAVNEQFF
TRBJ1-3 TRBV6-5 . . TGTGCCAGCAGTTACTCGGCCAGTAACTCTGGAAACACCATATATTTT CASSYSASNSGNTIYF